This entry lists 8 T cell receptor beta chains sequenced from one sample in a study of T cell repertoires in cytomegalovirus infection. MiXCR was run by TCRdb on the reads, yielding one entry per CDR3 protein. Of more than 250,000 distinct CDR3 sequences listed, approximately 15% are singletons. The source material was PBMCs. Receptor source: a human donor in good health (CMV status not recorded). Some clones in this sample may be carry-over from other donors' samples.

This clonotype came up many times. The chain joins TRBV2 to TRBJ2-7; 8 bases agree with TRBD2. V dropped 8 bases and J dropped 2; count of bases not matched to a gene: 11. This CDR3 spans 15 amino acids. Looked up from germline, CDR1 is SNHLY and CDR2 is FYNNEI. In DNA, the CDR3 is TGTGCCAGCGGAGAGGGGCGGGGGGACCCCTACGAGCAGTACTTC. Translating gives CASGEGRGDPYEQYF.

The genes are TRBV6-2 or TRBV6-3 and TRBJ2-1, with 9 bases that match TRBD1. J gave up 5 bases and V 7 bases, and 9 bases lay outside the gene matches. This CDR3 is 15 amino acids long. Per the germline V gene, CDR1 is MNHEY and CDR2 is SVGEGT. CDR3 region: CASNFRDRDHNEQFF. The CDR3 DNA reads TGTGCCAGCAACTTCCGGGACAGGGATCACAATGAGCAGTTCTTC.

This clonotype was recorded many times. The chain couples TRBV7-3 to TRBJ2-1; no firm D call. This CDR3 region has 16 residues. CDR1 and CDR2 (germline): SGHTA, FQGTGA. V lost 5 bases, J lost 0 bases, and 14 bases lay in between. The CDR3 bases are TGTGCCAGCAGCGCAGCCCTGTCAAGCTCCTACAATGAGCAGTTCTTC. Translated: CASSAALSSSYNEQFF. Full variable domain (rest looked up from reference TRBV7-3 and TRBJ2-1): GAGVSQTPSNKVTEKGKYVELRCDPISGHTALYWYRQSLGQGPEFLIYFQGTGAADDSGLPNDRFFAVRPEGSVSTLKIQRTERGDSAVYLCASSAALSSSYNEQFFGPGTRLTVL.

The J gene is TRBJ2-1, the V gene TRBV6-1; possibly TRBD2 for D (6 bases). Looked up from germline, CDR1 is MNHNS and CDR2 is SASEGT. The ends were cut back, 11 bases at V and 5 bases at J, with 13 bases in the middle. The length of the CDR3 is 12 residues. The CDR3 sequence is CAGGGINNEQFF. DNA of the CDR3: TGTGCCGGCGGAGGGATTAACAATGAGCAGTTCTTC.

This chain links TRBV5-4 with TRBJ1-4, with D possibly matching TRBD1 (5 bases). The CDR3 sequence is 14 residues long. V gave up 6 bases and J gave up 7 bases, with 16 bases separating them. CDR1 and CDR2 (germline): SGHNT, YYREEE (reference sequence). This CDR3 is CASTLGGEGEKLFF. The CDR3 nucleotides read TGTGCCAGCACGCTTGGAGGGGAGGGTGAAAAACTGTTTTTT. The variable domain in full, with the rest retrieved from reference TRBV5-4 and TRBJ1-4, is ETGVTQSPTHLIKTRGQQVTLRCSSQSGHNTVSWYQQALGQGPQFIFQYYREEENGRGNFPPRFSGLQFPNYSSELNVNALELDDSALYLCASTLGGEGEKLFFGSGTQLSVL.

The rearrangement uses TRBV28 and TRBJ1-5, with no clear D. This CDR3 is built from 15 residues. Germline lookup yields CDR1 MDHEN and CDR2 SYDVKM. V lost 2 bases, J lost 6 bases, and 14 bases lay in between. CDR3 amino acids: CASSLPATFGQPQHF. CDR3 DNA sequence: TGTGCCAGCAGTTTACCAGCGACGTTTGGTCAGCCCCAGCATTTT.

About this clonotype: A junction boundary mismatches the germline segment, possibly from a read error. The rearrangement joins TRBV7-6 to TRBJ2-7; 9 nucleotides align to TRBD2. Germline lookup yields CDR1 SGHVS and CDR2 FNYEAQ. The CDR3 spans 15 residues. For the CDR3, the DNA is TGTGCTAGCAGCTTAGATGCTAGCGGGAATTCCGAGCAGTACTTC. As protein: CASSLDASGNSEQYF.

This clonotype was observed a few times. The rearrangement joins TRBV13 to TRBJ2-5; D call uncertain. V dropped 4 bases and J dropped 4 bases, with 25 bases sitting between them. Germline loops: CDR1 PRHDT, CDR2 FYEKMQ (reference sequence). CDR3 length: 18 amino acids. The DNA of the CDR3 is TGTGCCAGCAGCTCCCCGGTTGGAGAGGAGTACAGTACAGAGACCCAGTACTTC. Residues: CASSSPVGEEYSTETQYF. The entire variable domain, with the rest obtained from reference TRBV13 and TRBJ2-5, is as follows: AAGVIQSPRHLIKEKRETATLKCYPIPRHDTVYWYQQGPGQDPQFLISFYEKMQSDKGSIPDRFSAQQFSDYHSELNMSSLELGDSALYFCASSSPVGEEYSTETQYFGPGTRLLVL.